This T cell receptor (beta chain) was sequenced for a study of shared clonotypes between healthy human individuals. The assay was carried out at the deep level. Sequencing used immunoSEQ multiplex PCR; TCRdb keeps in-frame clones, though not all of them. Among about 2 million clones listed, about 95% were seen once. Germline-derived CDR1 and CDR2 are MDHEN and SYDVKM. The CDR3 covers 15 residues. The V and J ends lost 7 bases and 0 bases respectively, with 13 bases between them. Naivety among CD8 cells was defined by CD45RO negativity and positive CCR7 selection, thereby excluding terminally differentiated effector memory CD45RA+ cells.

This receptor was obtained from a man between 18 and 35 years old in good health. The chain employs TRBV28 and TRBJ1-3; tentatively, D is TRBD1 (5 bases). The sequenced material came from naive CD8+ T cells sorted from blood. As DNA, the CDR3 is TGTGCCAGCACCCGCAGGGAATACTCTGGAAACACCATATATTTT. This sequence encodes CASTRREYSGNTIYF.